This T cell receptor (beta chain) was obtained from a study of T cells in Graves' hyperthyroidism and ophthalmopathy (dated 2019 in TCRdb). Turning to the overall study: Peripheral blood was sampled at the time of initial diagnosis, prior to any treatment. To identify TCR V-J signatures that set the groups apart, the researchers used a discovery cohort of 100 patients, made up of approximately 43 with Graves' ophthalmopathy and some 58 with stable Graves' hyperthyroidism. Prospective prediction of ophthalmopathy was tested in an independent validation cohort of fewer than 20 hyperthyroidism patients and around 16 patients who later progressed to ophthalmopathy. The 75 to 100 discovery patients were randomly split 7:3 into training and test sets. In addition, the study compared T-cell repertoires in thyroid tissue and in blood from five or six Graves' hyperthyroidism patients. After sampling, hyperthyroidism patients received methimazole starting at 30 mg daily, and ophthalmopathy patients received high-dose intravenous methylprednisolone. TCR Vbeta CDR3 sequencing of some 140 peripheral blood samples (43 ophthalmopathy, 70 to 85 hyperthyroidism and some 17 progressor patients) is reported in the paper. General findings and caveats noted by the study authors: Most expanded thyroid clonotypes (frequency above 0.001) were also found in blood, which suggests that blood repertoires may mirror thyroid immune responses. In cross-validation, a model built on a 13 V-J signature told ophthalmopathy apart from stable hyperthyroidism with approximately 90% sensitivity and roughly 81% specificity, and in testing the same model reached 80%/75%. In validation, the model predicted progression to ophthalmopathy a median of about 6.5 months before onset, with roughly 68% sensitivity and roughly 72% specificity. No statistical method was used to fix the sample size in advance, and group allocation was not hidden from the investigators.

CDR1 and CDR2, per the germline V gene, are SGDLS and YYNGEE. The CDR3 numbers 17 residues from cysteine through phenylalanine. Of all the DNA, just the CDR3 is kept, 51 bases in frame from base 1. The germline V and J ends show losses of 1 base and 6 bases respectively, and no gene match explains 11 bases of the junction. This clonotype was counted many times. Its binding antigen is unknown. Base qualities were left out, and no much larger clone turns up one base away. The TCR beta CDR3 regions were amplified from the RNA transcripts. For the first round of RT-PCR on the TCR CDR3, the HTBI primer set was used together with the Qiagen OneStep RT-PCR kit. A second multiplex PCR round built the libraries, followed by size selection and purification. The libraries were sequenced on an Illumina HiSeq2000 using paired-end 100 bp reads. The original methods were these. SOAPnuke was used to process the raw data, removing reads that contained adapters or uncalled bases, had a mean Phred below 15, or lacked an exact match to the constant primer or identifier. COPE v1.2.5 was used to merge high-quality paired reads, and clonotypes were defined as unique nucleotide sequences. MiTCR v1.1 was used to align clonotypes to the IMGT TRBV, TRBD and TRBJ reference segments. Analysis was restricted to V-J combinations with a frequency above 0.0001, which covered roughly 99% of repertoires. A TCS score was defined as the ratio between F50 (clonal expansion) and ExV (chaos), using BLOSUM62-based TCRdist between CDR3 peptides within each V-J. Welch's t-statistics and random forest reduced around 510 V-J features to about 13, which were used in a naive Bayes classifier (R e1071). TCRdb itself trimmed the public reads at Q25 with fastp, ran MiXCR and retained productive beta chains. For every CDR3 protein sequence, its rows merge into one entry that carries the most common genes and DNA. The V and J calls, along with clone size, are taken from TCRdb and not from the paper's own processing. The sample profile shows some 700,000 distinct CDR3 sequences; roughly a sixth of them were found once. Clones ranked in the top ten supply around 15% of the sample.

Stable Graves' hyperthyroidism was defined as the absence of progression to ophthalmopathy over 18 months of follow-up. Hyperthyroidism patients were aged 18 to 65 years and newly diagnosed, with disease duration of less than 2 months. Any patient with an uncontrolled infection, another autoimmune disease, pregnancy or lactation was excluded. Clinical symptoms, serum thyroxine and TRAb, thyroid ultrasound, and orbital computed tomography formed the basis for the diagnoses. PBMCs were isolated from about 10 ml of fresh peripheral blood by Ficoll-Paque density gradient centrifugation. Total RNA was extracted using Trizol reagent, and RNA quality was assessed on an Agilent 2100 Bioanalyzer.

Here the chain combines TRBV9 and TRBJ2-7; TRBD1 aligns with 12 central bases. Sequences were obtained from blood. The receptor was derived from a middle-aged man with Graves' hyperthyroidism. The CDR3 loop reads CASSVTPGQGATSEQYF. The sequenced DNA is TGTGCCAGCAGCGTAACGCCGGGACAGGGGGCCACCAGCGAGCAGTACTTC.